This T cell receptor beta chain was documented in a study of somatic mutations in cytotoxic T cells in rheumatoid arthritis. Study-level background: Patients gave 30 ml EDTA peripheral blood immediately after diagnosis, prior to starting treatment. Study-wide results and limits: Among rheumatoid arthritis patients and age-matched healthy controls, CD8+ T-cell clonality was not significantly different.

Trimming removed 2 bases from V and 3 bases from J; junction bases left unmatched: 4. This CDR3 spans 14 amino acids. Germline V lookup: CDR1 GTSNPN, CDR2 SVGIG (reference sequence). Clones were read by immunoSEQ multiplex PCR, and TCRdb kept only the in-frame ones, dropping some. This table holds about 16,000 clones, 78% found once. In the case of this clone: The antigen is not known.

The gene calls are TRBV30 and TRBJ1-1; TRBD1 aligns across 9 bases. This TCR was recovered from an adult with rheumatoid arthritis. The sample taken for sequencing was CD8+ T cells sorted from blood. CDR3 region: CAWSNRGRDTEAFF. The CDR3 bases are TGTGCCTGGAGTAACAGGGGGCGGGACACTGAAGCTTTCTTT.